What follows is one T cell receptor beta chain and its context. The target antigen is unknown. CDR3 length: 15 amino acids. Germline CDR1 reads SEHNR; CDR2 reads FQNEAQ (reference sequence). V lost 1 base and J lost 2, with 11 bases in between. PBMCs numbering at least 6.5 million were isolated per sample. This record comes from a study of blood T cells in healthy people across ages. For the second PCR, which ran for 7 to 11 cycles, a sample-barcoded 5' primer and a J-beta primer mix were used. TCRdb re-derived calls from the 5' RACE reads in MiXCR, one entry per CDR3 protein. This table holds about 2 million distinct CDR3 sequences, 40% to 55% found once. Study conclusions and caveats: Versus aged donors, long-lived donors had higher diversity and more naive CD4+ cells. Considered underestimates were the diversity estimates obtained from one million T cells. Changes seen in expanded clonotypes were possibly confounded by donor CMV status left unknown.

V and J are TRBV7-9 and TRBJ1-2, with D possibly matching TRBD1 (6 bases). Sequenced sample: blood. This receptor was obtained from a woman aged 40-49 years in good health. The CDR3 reads CASSLVETGNYGYTF. The CDR3 coding sequence is TGTGCCAGCAGCTTAGTGGAAACAGGGAACTATGGCTACACCTTC.